These 14 T cell receptor beta chains originate from one sample sequenced in a study of blood T cell repertoires in COVID-19. Profiled with immunoSEQ multiplex PCR; TCRdb holds only in-frame clones, not every one. The repertoire holds almost 55,000 clones, with about nine tenths as singletons. What was sequenced was peripheral blood. The source is a woman between 40 and 50 years old with active COVID-19.

The chain uses TRBV4-1 and TRBJ2-7, with 12 bases aligning to TRBD1. The CDR3 contains 19 residues. Trimming removed 3 bases from V and 1 base from J; junction bases left unmatched: 13. The germline V gene has CDR1 MGHRA and CDR2 YSYEKL. The CDR3: CASSQSGTGGVGQSYEQYF. CDR3 DNA sequence: TGCGCCAGCAGCCAGTCCGGGACAGGGGGCGTAGGACAATCCTACGAGCAGTACTTC.

The rearrangement joins TRBV5-4 to TRBJ2-3; D is possibly TRBD2 (7 bases). V shed 0 bases and J shed 1 base, with 9 bases lying between them. The germline gives CDR1 SGHNT, CDR2 YYREEE (reference sequence). The CDR3 runs 15 residues. The CDR3 protein is CASSLAGGRTDTQYF. The CDR3, as DNA: TGTGCCAGCAGCTTGGCCGGGGGGCGCACAGATACGCAGTATTTT.

The CDR3 here is CASSPQGEAFF. CDR3 nucleotide sequence: TGTGCCAGCTCACCTCAGGGTGAAGCTTTCTTT. The rearrangement joins TRBV18 to TRBJ1-1, with a weak D call TRBD1 (5 bases). Per germline, CDR1 KGHSH and CDR2 LQKENI. This CDR3 region has 11 residues. Trimming shortened V by 3 bases and J by 7 bases, and 6 bases separated the two germline ends.

The genes are TRBV11-3 and TRBJ2-6, with TRBD1 as a possible D gene (7 bases). CDR1 is SGHNT and CDR2 is YENEEA in the germline V gene. The CDR3 sequence is 19 residues long. Trimming stripped 3 bases from V and 0 bases from J, with 18 bases between. In DNA form, the CDR3 reads TGTGCCAGCAGCTTCAGACAGGGACTCCTGAGCTCTGGGGCCAACGTCCTGACTTTC. Protein sequence: CASSFRQGLLSSGANVLTF.

This chain connects TRBV6-5 to TRBJ1-1; perhaps TRBD1 as D (5 bases). The CDR3 contains 11 residues. Germline V lookup: CDR1 MNHEY, CDR2 SVGAGI. Between the trimmed V and J ends, which lost 6 bases and 12 bases, there was a span of 14 bases. The CDR3 is CASRSSGWPFF. The DNA of the CDR3 is TGTGCCAGCAGATCCTCAGGGTGGCCTTTCTTT.

The chain has TRBV5-1 and TRBJ2-2, with 7 positions matching TRBD1. The CDR3 length is 14 residues. CDR1 and CDR2 from the germline V gene are SGHRS and YFSETQ. The junction had 4 bases not matched to a gene; V was cut back by 4 bases and J by 4 bases. CDR3 bases: TGCGCCAGCAGCCGGAACAGGGGCACCGGGGAGCTGTTTTTT. This encodes CASSRNRGTGELFF.

The chain links TRBV7-9 to TRBJ1-3, with a tentative D call TRBD1 (5 bases). V was pared by 5 bases and J by 0 bases, with 8 bases between. CDR3 length: 14 amino acids. Germline lookup yields CDR1 SEHNR and CDR2 FQNEAQ (reference sequence). The CDR3 sequence: CASSTDSSGNTIYF. The DNA of the CDR3 is TGTGCCAGCAGCACCGACAGCTCTGGAAACACCATATATTTT. Drawing the rest from reference TRBV7-9 and TRBJ1-3, the complete variable domain is DTGVSQNPRHKITKRGQNVTFRCDPISEHNRLYWYRQTLGQGPEFLTYFQNEAQLEKSRLLSDRFSAERPKGSFSTLEIQRTEQGDSAMYLCASSTDSSGNTIYFGEGSWLTVV.

The CDR3 reads CASRETNYGYTF. The CDR3 nucleotides are TGTGCCAGCAGAGAGACTAACTATGGCTACACCTTC. The J gene is TRBJ1-2, the V gene TRBV27; no clear D gene. The CDR3 sequence is 12 residues long. From germline, CDR1 is MNHEY and CDR2 SMNVEV (reference sequence). Trimming took off 6 bases at V and 0 bases at J, with 5 bases between the two ends.

CDR3 in amino acids: CASSPLGEPQHF. The DNA of the CDR3 is TGTGCCAGCAGCCCCCTCGGGGAGCCCCAGCATTTT. V usage is TRBV6-5 and J usage is TRBJ1-5; the D is unclear. V lost 6 bases and J 8 bases, leaving 11 bases between the germline ends. The germline CDR1 and CDR2 sequences are MNHEY and SVGAGI. This CDR3 has 12 amino acids.

J is TRBJ2-1 and V is TRBV25-1, with 8 bases fitting TRBD1. With V trimmed by 7 bases and J by 6 bases, 8 bases remained unmatched. The CDR3 is made up of 14 amino acids. Germline loops: CDR1 MGHDK, CDR2 SYGVNS. CDR3 coding DNA: TGTGCCAGCACTGAGTCAGGGGGCCCCAATGAGCAGTTCTTC. Amino acid sequence: CASTESGGPNEQFF.

On this clone: One junction end disagrees with the germline gene, perhaps due to a read error. This rearrangement joins TRBV10-3 to TRBJ2-5, with D perhaps TRBD1 (6 bases). Per germline, CDR1 ENHRY and CDR2 SYGVKD. The CDR3 spans 17 residues. The DNA for the CDR3 is TGTGCCATCAGTGAGTCGAGGGCTAGCTCCCGGCAGGGGTATTCCGACTTC. It codes for CAISESRASSRQGYSDF.

This chain uses TRBV5-1 with TRBJ2-1, with D uncertain. Per the germline V gene, CDR1 is SGHRS and CDR2 is YFSETQ. Trimming stripped 2 bases from V and 5 bases from J, with 11 bases between. The CDR3 sequence is 14 residues long. The CDR3 protein is CASSLVGVDNEQFF. Written as DNA, the CDR3 is TGCGCCAGCAGCTTAGTAGGAGTGGACAATGAGCAGTTCTTC.

The chain employs TRBV27 and TRBJ2-7; tentatively, D is TRBD2 (6 bases). The CDR3 has 13 amino acids. The V and J ends lost 3 bases and 0 bases respectively, with 6 bases between them. The germline CDR1 and CDR2 sequences are MNHEY and SMNVEV (reference sequence). CDR3 DNA: TGTGCCAGCAGTTTGCGGGGCTCCTACGAGCAGTACTTC. This translates into CASSLRGSYEQYF.

The chain uses TRBV19 and TRBJ2-1; TRBD2 is a possible D gene (6 bases). The CDR3 has 15 amino acids. V was cut by 1 base and J by 7 bases, with 14 bases left in between. CDR1 is LNHDA, CDR2 SQIVND, per germline (reference sequence). The chain's CDR3 is CASSIGPLEGNEQFF. The CDR3 DNA reads as TGTGCCAGTAGTATAGGTCCCCTGGAGGGAAATGAGCAGTTCTTC.